This is a list of T cell receptor beta chains from one sample in a study of shared clonotypes between healthy human individuals. This table comes from immunoSEQ multiplex PCR, and its TCRdb copy is limited to in-frame clones, with some not included. The profile covers 1 million to 1.2 million clones, with around 77% appearing a single time and roughly 0.83% taken by the ten largest. Material for sequencing was memory CD4+ T cells from PBMCs. Source of these receptors: a man between 18 and 35 years old in good health. Some clones in this sample may be carry-over from other donors' samples. CDR3s include the opening cysteine and the closing phenylalanine or tryptophan. Each record gives: D gene, V gene, J gene, clone size, CDR3 protein, CDR3 DNA. D genes are given only for firm matches. Only some rows state a clone size, as once, few, many or a class for expanded clones.

TRBD1	TRBV6-1	TRBJ1-5	once	CASRAGQGGGQPQHF	TGTGCCAGCAGGGCTGGGCAGGGGGGAGGACAGCCCCAGCATTTT
-	TRBV5-6	TRBJ1-2	-	CASSFSLRDLDGYTF	TGTGCCAGCAGCTTCTCTTTGAGGGATTTGGATGGCTACACCTTC
-	TRBV25-1	TRBJ2-2	-	CASSVGTNTGELFF	TGTGCCAGCAGTGTGGGTACGAACACCGGGGAGCTGTTTTTT
-	TRBV5-1	TRBJ1-3	-	CASSLGTPRDTIYF	TGCGCCAGCAGCTTGGGTACACCGCGGGACACCATATATTTT
-	TRBV5-1	TRBJ2-7	few	CASSLQGQSYEQYF	TGCGCCAGCAGCTTGCAAGGTCAGTCCTACGAGCAGTACTTC
-	TRBV7-3	TRBJ1-4	-	CASSPGNRVGNEKLFF	TGTGCCAGCAGCCCTGGGAACAGGGTCGGGAATGAAAAACTGTTTTTT
-	TRBV5-4	TRBJ2-3	-	CASSLGTTDTQYF	TGTGCCAGCAGCTTGGGTACCACAGATACGCAGTATTTT
TRBD2	TRBV7-7	TRBJ2-2	-	CASSLGLARTGELFF	TGTGCCAGCAGCTTAGGACTAGCGAGAACCGGGGAGCTGTTTTTT
TRBD2	TRBV5-4	TRBJ2-5	-	CASSSEQREWETQYF	TGTGCCAGCAGCTCTGAACAGCGGGAGTGGGAGACCCAGTACTTC
-	TRBV18	TRBJ2-2	-	CASSPNRDGTGELFF	TGTGCCAGCTCACCAAACCGGGACGGCACCGGGGAGCTGTTTTTT
TRBD2	TRBV29-1	TRBJ2-5	few	CSAGGAGGGETQYF	TGCAGCGCTGGGGGGGCGGGAGGCGGCGAGACCCAGTACTTC
-	TRBV28	TRBJ2-7	-	CATRAGSYEQYF	TGTGCCACCCGGGCTGGGTCCTACGAGCAGTACTTC
-	TRBV28	TRBJ2-7	-	CASTGGPRDEQYF	TGTGCCAGCACTGGTGGACCCCGGGACGAGCAGTACTTC
TRBD1	TRBV2	TRBJ2-6	-	CATQGAGGAAGANVLTF	TGTGCCACCCAAGGGGCAGGGGGCGCCGCTGGGGCCAACGTCCTGACTTTC
TRBD1	TRBV5-4	TRBJ2-5	-	CASSFTGVETQYF	TGTGCCAGCAGCTTTACAGGGGTAGAGACCCAGTACTTC
TRBD2	TRBV7-3	TRBJ2-2	-	CASSLGLAGTGELFF	TGTGCCAGCAGCTTAGGGCTAGCGGGAACCGGGGAGCTGTTTTTT
TRBD1	TRBV14	TRBJ1-2	-	CASSPPGGNYGYTF	TGTGCCAGCAGCCCGCCAGGGGGCAACTATGGCTACACCTTC
TRBD2	TRBV2	TRBJ2-3	once	CASSYLAGSSTDTQYF	TGTGCCAGCAGTTACCTAGCGGGATCTAGCACAGATACGCAGTATTTT
TRBD1	TRBV28	TRBJ1-3	-	CASESGTGDGNTIYF	TGTGCCAGCGAGTCCGGGACAGGGGACGGAAACACCATATATTTT
TRBD1	TRBV19	TRBJ1-5	-	CPRGDSPSYF	TGTCCCAGAGGGGACAGCCCGTCTTATTTT
TRBD1	TRBV7-9	TRBJ1-4	-	CASSLDGTATNEKLFF	TGTGCCAGCAGCTTAGACGGGACAGCAACTAATGAAAAACTGTTTTTT
-	TRBV6-6	TRBJ2-3	few	CASSYVGRTDTQYF	TGTGCCAGCAGTTACGTGGGCAGAACAGATACGCAGTATTTT